This T cell receptor (beta chain) was profiled in a study of cytomegalovirus exposure and HLA in healthy donors (dated by TCRdb to about 2017). Context from the whole study: In an earlier analysis of 550 to 750 of the donors, about 270 Gb of sequence data and 117 million unique TCR beta sequences from about 179 million T cells were reported. A later analysis re-analyzed previously published TCR beta repertoires from 500 to 700 donors and added high-resolution HLA genotyping to study TCR occurrence patterns. Among 300 to 500 genotyped donors of the cohort, an average of around 250,000 unique TCR beta nucleotide sequences was sequenced per donor, of which 15% to 20% were non-productive. Because of strong linkage in the cohort, five DR-DQ haplotypes were treated as single units for association and clustering. Every discovery cohort repertoire had been produced on one sequencing platform. Rather than drawing on any new phenotypic data, the later analysis identified candidate immune exposures from TCR beta sequences and the way those sequences occurred across donors. The study was designed to test whether signatures of past pathogen exposure could be identified by cataloging public T cell receptors. About 280 gigabases of sequencing data and tens of millions of unique TCR sequences made up an early release that covered fewer than 650 HLA-typed donors. The study profiled the T cell repertoires of 550 to 700 subjects by immunosequencing and related them to cytomegalovirus serostatus. An earlier analysis of approximately 500 of the donors applied high-throughput TCR beta sequencing to assess whether each TCR beta V gene segment acted as functional or pseudogenic. HLA typing included class I and class II loci at four-digit resolution. A later genetic analysis took genome-wide SNP genotypes for about three fifths of the 666 donors and used that subset as a discovery cohort. Among the roughly 400 genotyped donors, about 83% belonged to the genetic ancestry cluster associated with self-reported Caucasian donors. High-throughput TCR immunosequencing, statistical association of individual TCRs with disease status, and machine learning were combined to predict cytomegalovirus infection status. In addition to the first cohort of hundreds of subjects, a separate validation cohort of 120 different subjects was used. The number of donors typed differed by locus, with roughly 620-630 for A, B, C, DRB1 and DQB1, approximately 500 for DQA1, approximately 570 for DPA1, and 400 to 490 for DPB1. Alongside the repertoire data, information on donor age, sex, ethnicity and CMV serostatus was compiled.

The method was the immunoSEQ multiplex PCR assay. For the multiplex PCR, a mixture combining 60 forward primers for TCR Vbeta segments and 13 reverse primers for TCR Jbeta segments was used. Amplification of the CDR3 region of rearranged TCR beta genes was performed with a multiplex PCR assay on genomic DNA. Amplified TCR beta libraries were sequenced as 87-base-pair reads on the Illumina HiSeq System. The paper's processing steps were these. Across the 670 or so repertoires, a later analysis counted about 81 million unique TCR beta chains, 9.5 million to 13 million of which were shared by at least two donors. Raw reads were error-corrected and collapsed into unique sequences with a nearest-neighbor algorithm that merged closely related sequences to remove PCR and sequencing errors. Alignment of CDR3 sequences to IMGT reference sequences was used to assign V, D and J gene segments. Each retained sequence needed at least a six-nucleotide match to both a V gene segment and a J gene segment. Rearrangements were called productive when the CDR3 lacked stop codons and stayed in frame with V and J; all others were non-productive. CDR3 was defined by IMGT convention, running from the second conserved V-encoded cysteine to the conserved J-encoded phenylalanine. Sequences without an unambiguous match to a single V gene segment were excluded from the earlier analysis of almost 600 of the donors. In an earlier analysis of 500 to 750 of the donors, V segments were called functional above 56.7% productive rearrangements and were called segregating when the between-donor standard deviation exceeded 5%. A statistical classification framework was built for diagnosing cytomegalovirus status from the catalog of TCR beta chain sequences. In a later analysis, V and J genes were assigned by comparing TCR nucleotide sequences against IMGT/GENE-DB human TR gene sequences. A later analysis assigned CDR3 sequences and most-parsimonious VDJ recombination scenarios with the TCRdist pipeline. A later analysis defined each TCR beta chain by its CDR3 amino acid sequence plus V-gene family, and excluded reads lacking a unique V-gene family. As a way to deal with suspected cross-contamination and a sequencing artifact, a later analysis dropped 592 nucleotide sequences that were highly shared and had low generation probability. A later analysis calculated a clonal expansion index for each public chain from normalized within-repertoire ranks of inferred template counts. A later analysis computed generation probabilities with a VDJ recombination model fitted to out-of-frame rearrangements, and checked the results against IGoR. In a later analysis, hypergeometric tests were used to score TCR-TCR, TCR-HLA and TCR-CMV co-occurrence, with a repertoire-size bias correction applied to TCR pairs. A later analysis estimated false discovery rates by permuting HLA or CMV assignments 20 times. In a later analysis, co-occurring TCRs were grouped with DBSCAN, and TCRdist sequence similarity was added when clustering was performed within HLA-allele-positive subsets. Repertoires with fewer than 30,000 or more than 120,000 public chains, plus five repertoires with anomalous nucleotide sharing, were excluded from co-occurrence clustering. TCRdb stores this immuneACCESS table with in-frame sequences only. Part of the clones is absent; in the studies checked, under half of the shortfall reflects unresolved V genes, and no reason is known for the rest. Clone size and the V and J calls come from that table; the DNA yielded D and trimming. Here the sample has approximately 260,000 clones; roughly four fifths occur a single time. About 2% of the sample is in the top ten clones.

Study-wide findings and limitations: According to a later analysis, most CMV-associated TCR beta chains appeared to be HLA-restricted, and the HLA associations seemed to be driven largely by CMV exposure. Cytomegalovirus status was reported to be diagnosed by the classifier with high specificity and sensitivity in both the original and validation cohorts. Because HLA typing was missing for some donors at each locus, association tests included only the typed subset. Correlated functional status among segregating V segments might be attributable to linkage disequilibrium, but an unknown experimental factor could not be ruled out. In an earlier analysis of about 600 of the donors, most TCR beta V segments appeared in productive rearrangements about 87% or about 30% of the time, broadly matching IMGT annotations. Compared with equally common non-associated chains, HLA-associated TCR beta chains in a later analysis were more clonally expanded and had lower generation probabilities. At a false discovery rate of 0.05, a later analysis linked some 18,000 TCR beta sequences to specific HLA alleles. A group of highly shared sequence variants was considered likely to be a technical artifact of the sequencing pipeline. V-gene and J-gene trimming of TCR beta chains was associated with a missense DCLRE1C variant in a later genetic analysis, and the association was replicated in an independent cohort. In a later analysis, TCR association rates were found to vary across HLA loci, with the most associated TCRs seen for DRB1 alleles and the fewest for HLA-C alleles. The authors suggested that the approach could potentially be extended to other disease states and immunological phenotypes. In vitro tests confirmed that a few of the cytomegalovirus-associated TCR beta chains recognize cytomegalovirus antigens. According to a later analysis, parvovirus B19, influenza, CMV and Epstein-Barr virus appeared linked to several top co-occurrence clusters. A further reported finding was that TCR beta sequences accurately predicted the HLA-A and HLA-B alleles for most subjects in the first cohort. Only TCR beta chains were sequenced in this cohort, and the absence of alpha or paired-chain data limited detectable features. Because counts were too low, seventeen rarely observed V segments, including chromosome 9 orphons, were excluded from the earlier analysis of 587 of the donors. Across donors, most TCR sequences were observed very rarely, whereas some public TCRs were present in many individuals. Some IMGT-functional V segments, including TRBV6-2 and TRBV6-3, could not be told apart with the 87-base-pair reads, so those segments were excluded. CMV serostatus was the only immune exposure information available for the cohort. According to a later genetic analysis, donors in an Asian-associated ancestry cluster had fewer N-insertions in productive TCRs than the approximately 700-donor mean. Assigning TCR associations to individual alleles was difficult when HLA alleles, especially DR and DQ, strongly co-occurred. Presence/absence analyses assumed roughly uniform sequencing depth across donors, an assumption that may not hold. In the study, 164 TCR beta chains were listed as associated with cytomegalovirus.

Details on this clone: Its binding antigen is unknown. There are no base qualities to consult, and no much larger clone falls within one base.

Via the germline V gene, CDR1 is SGHNT and CDR2 YENEEA. Including cysteine and phenylalanine, the CDR3 has 14 amino acids. This entry keeps only the CDR3 DNA: 42 bases, framed from base 1. V and J are truncated by 5 bases and 0 bases respectively, leaving an intervening sequence of 9 bases. The cohort consisted of some 670 healthy bone marrow donors. All cohort members were sampled while nominally healthy, although unrecorded immune exposures were likely present. The donor was CMV seropositive and belonged to the group of about 290 seropositive cohort members. A peripheral blood sample was provided by each donor, and peripheral blood mononuclear cells were used for TCR beta sequencing. Genomic DNA was extracted from the blood cell samples with the Qiagen DNeasy Blood Extraction Kit.

The sample taken for sequencing was PBMCs. The sequence is built from TRBV11-3 and TRBJ2-3, and the D gene may be TRBD1, 5 bases matching. The source of this sequence is a woman in her thirties or forties in good health and CMV-seropositive. The CDR3 region reads CASSKTASTDTQYF. The nucleotide sequence is TGTGCCAGCAGCAAGACAGCTAGCACAGATACGCAGTATTTT.